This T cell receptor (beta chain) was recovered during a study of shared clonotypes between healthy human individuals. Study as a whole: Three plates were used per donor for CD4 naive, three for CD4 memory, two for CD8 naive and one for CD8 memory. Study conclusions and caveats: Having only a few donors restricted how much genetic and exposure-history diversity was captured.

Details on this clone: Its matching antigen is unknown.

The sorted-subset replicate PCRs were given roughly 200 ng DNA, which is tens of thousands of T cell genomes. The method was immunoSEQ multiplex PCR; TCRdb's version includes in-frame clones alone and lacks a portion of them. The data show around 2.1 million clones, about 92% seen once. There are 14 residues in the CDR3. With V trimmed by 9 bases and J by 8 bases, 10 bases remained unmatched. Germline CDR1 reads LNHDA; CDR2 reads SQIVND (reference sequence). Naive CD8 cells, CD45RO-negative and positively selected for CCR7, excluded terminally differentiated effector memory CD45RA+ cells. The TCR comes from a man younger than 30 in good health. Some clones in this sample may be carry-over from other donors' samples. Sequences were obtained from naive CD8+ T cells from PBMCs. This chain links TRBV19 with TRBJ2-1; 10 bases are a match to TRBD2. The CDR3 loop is CASSPGTSAYEQFF. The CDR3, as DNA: TGTGCCAGCTCTCCCGGGACTAGCGCATATGAGCAGTTCTTC. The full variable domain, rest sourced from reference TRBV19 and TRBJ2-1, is DGGITQSPKYLFRKEGQNVTLSCEQNLNHDAMYWYRQDPGQGLRLIYYSQIVNDFQKGDIAEGYSVSREKKESFPLTVTSAQKNPTAFYLCASSPGTSAYEQFFGPGTRLTVL.